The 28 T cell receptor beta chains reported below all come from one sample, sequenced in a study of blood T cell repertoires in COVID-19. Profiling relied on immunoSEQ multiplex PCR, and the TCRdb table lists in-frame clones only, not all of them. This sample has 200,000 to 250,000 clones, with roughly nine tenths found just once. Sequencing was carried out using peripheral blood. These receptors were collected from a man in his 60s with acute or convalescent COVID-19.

CDR3 sequence: CASSGGRDRPTGELFF. CDR3 nucleotide sequence: TGTGCCAGTAGTGGGGGCCGGGACAGACCCACCGGGGAGCTGTTTTTT. The chain recombines TRBV19 with TRBJ2-2, with TRBD1 matching over 7 bases. J lost 4 bases, V lost 5 bases, and 10 bases had no gene match. The CDR3 is made up of 16 amino acids. Germline V CDR1 and CDR2: LNHDA, SQIVND (reference sequence). Variable domain in full (rest from reference TRBV19 and TRBJ2-2): DGGITQSPKYLFRKEGQNVTLSCEQNLNHDAMYWYRQDPGQGLRLIYYSQIVNDFQKGDIAEGYSVSREKKESFPLTVTSAQKNPTAFYLCASSGGRDRPTGELFFGEGSRLTVL.

The CDR3 region has the DNA TGTGCCAGCCGAACTCTAGGAGTAAACGAGCAGTACTTC. Residues: CASRTLGVNEQYF. V usage is TRBV27 and J usage is TRBJ2-7; D unresolved. With 8 bases removed from V and 5 bases from J, the gap between germline ends came to 16 bases. From germline, CDR1 is MNHEY and CDR2 SMNVEV (reference sequence). CDR3 length equals 13 residues.

The DNA of the CDR3 is TGTGCCACCAGCTCCCCTCGGGGTGAAGCTTTCTTT. Translation gives CATSSPRGEAFF. The chain combines TRBV24-1 with TRBJ1-1, with unresolved D. Germline CDR1 reads KGHDR; CDR2 reads SFDVKD. The CDR3 is 12 amino acids. V lost 7 bases and J lost 7, with 12 bases in between.

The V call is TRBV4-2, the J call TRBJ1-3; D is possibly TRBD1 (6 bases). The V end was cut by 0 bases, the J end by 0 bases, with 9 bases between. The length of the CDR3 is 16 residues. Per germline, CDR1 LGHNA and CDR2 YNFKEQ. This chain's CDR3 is CASSQEGQNSGNTIYF. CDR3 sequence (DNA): TGTGCCAGCAGCCAAGAAGGACAGAACTCTGGAAACACCATATATTTT.

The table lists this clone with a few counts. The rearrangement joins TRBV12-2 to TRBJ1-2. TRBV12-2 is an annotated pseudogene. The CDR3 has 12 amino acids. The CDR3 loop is CASRLLPRDFSF. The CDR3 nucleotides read TGTGCAAGTCGCTTACTCCCTCGGGATTTCTCCTTC.

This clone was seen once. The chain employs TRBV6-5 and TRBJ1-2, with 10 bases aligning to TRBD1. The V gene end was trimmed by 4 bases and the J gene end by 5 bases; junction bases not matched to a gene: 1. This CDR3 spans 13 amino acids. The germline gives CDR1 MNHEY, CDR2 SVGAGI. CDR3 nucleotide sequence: TGTGCCAGCAGTTTGGACAGGGGGTATGGCTACACCTTC. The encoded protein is CASSLDRGYGYTF.

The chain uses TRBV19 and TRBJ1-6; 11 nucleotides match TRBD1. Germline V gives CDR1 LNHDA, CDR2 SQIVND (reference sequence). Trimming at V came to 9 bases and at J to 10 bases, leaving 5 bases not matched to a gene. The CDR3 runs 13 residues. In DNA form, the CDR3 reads TGTGCCAGCCGGGACAGGGGGATATCACCCCTCCACTTT. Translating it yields CASRDRGISPLHF.

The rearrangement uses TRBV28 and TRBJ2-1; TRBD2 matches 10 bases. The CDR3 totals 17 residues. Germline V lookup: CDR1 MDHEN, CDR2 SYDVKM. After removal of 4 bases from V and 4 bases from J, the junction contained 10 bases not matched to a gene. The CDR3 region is CASSSPSGSAGYNEQFF. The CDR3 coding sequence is TGTGCCAGCAGTTCCCCTAGCGGGAGTGCGGGTTACAATGAGCAGTTCTTC.

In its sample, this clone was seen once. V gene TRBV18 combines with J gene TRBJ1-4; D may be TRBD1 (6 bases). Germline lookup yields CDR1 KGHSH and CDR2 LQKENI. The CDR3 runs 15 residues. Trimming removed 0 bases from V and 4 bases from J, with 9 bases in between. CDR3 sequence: CASSPPGTSNEKLFF. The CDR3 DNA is TGTGCCAGCTCACCACCCGGGACAAGTAATGAAAAACTGTTTTTT. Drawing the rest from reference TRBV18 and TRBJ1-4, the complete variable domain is NAGVMQNPRHLVRRRGQEARLRCSPMKGHSHVYWYRQLPEEGLKFMVYLQKENIIDESGMPKERFSAEFPKEGPSILRIQQVVRGDSAAYFCASSPPGTSNEKLFFGSGTQLSVL.

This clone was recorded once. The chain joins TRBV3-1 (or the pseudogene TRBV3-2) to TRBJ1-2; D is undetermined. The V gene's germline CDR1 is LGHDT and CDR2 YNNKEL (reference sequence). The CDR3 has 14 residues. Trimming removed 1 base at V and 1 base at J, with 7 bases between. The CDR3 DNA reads TGTGCCAGCAGCCAAGCTTCACTTAACTATGGCTACACCTTC. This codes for CASSQASLNYGYTF.

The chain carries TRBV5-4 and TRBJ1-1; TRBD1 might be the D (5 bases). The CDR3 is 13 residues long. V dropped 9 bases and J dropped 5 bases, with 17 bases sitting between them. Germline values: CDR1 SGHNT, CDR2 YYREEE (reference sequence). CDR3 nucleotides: TGTGCCACCGCAAGGGTCGGGGGGACTGAAGCTTTCTTT. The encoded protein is CATARVGGTEAFF. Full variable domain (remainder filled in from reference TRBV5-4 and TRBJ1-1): ETGVTQSPTHLIKTRGQQVTLRCSSQSGHNTVSWYQQALGQGPQFIFQYYREEENGRGNFPPRFSGLQFPNYSSELNVNALELDDSALYLCATARVGGTEAFFGQGTRLTVV.

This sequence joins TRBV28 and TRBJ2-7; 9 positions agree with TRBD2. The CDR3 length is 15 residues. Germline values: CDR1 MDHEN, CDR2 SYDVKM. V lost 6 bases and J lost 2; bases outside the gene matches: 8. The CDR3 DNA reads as TGTGCCAGCAGACCAAGCGGGAGGTCCCCCTACGAGCAGTACTTC. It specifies CASRPSGRSPYEQYF. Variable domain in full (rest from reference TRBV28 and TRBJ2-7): DVKVTQSSRYLVKRTGEKVFLECVQDMDHENMFWYRQDPGLGLRLIYFSYDVKMKEKGDIPEGYSVSREKKERFSLILESASTNQTSMYLCASRPSGRSPYEQYFGPGTRLTVT.

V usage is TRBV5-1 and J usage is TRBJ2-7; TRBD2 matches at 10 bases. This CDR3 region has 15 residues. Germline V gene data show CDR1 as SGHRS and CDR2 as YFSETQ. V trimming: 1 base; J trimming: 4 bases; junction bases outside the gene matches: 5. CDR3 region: CASSLTSGKVYEQYF. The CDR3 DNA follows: TGCGCCAGCAGCTTGACTAGCGGGAAGGTTTACGAGCAGTACTTC.

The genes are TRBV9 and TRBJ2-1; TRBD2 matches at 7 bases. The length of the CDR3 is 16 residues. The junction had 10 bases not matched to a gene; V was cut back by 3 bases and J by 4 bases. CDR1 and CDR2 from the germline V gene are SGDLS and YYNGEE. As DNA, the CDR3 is TGTGCCAGCAGCGCCGGACTAGAGCGATCATACAATGAGCAGTTCTTC. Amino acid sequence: CASSAGLERSYNEQFF.

This chain's CDR3 is CASSTSGAPLHF. The CDR3 nucleotides are TGTGCCAGCAGTACGTCAGGGGCACCCCTCCACTTT. The chain uses TRBV27 and TRBJ1-6; perhaps TRBD1 as D (6 bases). CDR3 length equals 12 residues. CDR1 is MNHEY, CDR2 SMNVEV, per germline (reference sequence). Trimming pared 5 bases from V and 11 bases from J, leaving 10 bases between.

In DNA, the CDR3 is TGTGCCAGCTCATCGAGGACCGGGACAACAGAGACCCAGTACTTC. Translating gives CASSSRTGTTETQYF. The chain is built from TRBV18 and TRBJ2-5, with D tentatively TRBD1 (6 bases). Germline V gene data show CDR1 as KGHSH and CDR2 as LQKENI. V lost 5 bases to trimming and J lost 4 bases, with 17 bases between them. This CDR3 spans 15 amino acids. The full variable domain, rest sourced from reference TRBV18 and TRBJ2-5, is NAGVMQNPRHLVRRRGQEARLRCSPMKGHSHVYWYRQLPEEGLKFMVYLQKENIIDESGMPKERFSAEFPKEGPSILRIQQVVRGDSAAYFCASSSRTGTTETQYFGPGTRLLVL.

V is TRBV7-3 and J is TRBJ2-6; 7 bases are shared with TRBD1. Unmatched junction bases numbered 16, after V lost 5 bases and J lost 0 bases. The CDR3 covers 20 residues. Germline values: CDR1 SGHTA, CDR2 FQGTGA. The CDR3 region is CASSPLGQRKPSSGANVLTF. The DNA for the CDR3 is TGTGCCAGCAGCCCACTGGGACAGAGAAAACCCAGCTCTGGGGCCAACGTCCTGACTTTC.

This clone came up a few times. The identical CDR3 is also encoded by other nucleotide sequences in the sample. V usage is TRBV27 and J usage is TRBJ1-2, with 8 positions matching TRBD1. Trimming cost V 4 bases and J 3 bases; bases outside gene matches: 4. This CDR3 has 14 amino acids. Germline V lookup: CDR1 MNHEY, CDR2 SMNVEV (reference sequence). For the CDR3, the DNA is TGTGCCAGCAGTTCCCAGACAGGGGACTATGGCTACACCTTC. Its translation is CASSSQTGDYGYTF.

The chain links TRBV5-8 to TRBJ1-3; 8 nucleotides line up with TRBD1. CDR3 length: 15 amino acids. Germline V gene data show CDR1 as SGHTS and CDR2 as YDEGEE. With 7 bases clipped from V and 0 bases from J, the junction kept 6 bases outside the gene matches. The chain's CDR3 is CASGLGQVSGNTIYF. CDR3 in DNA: TGTGCCAGCGGATTGGGACAGGTCTCTGGAAACACCATATATTTT.

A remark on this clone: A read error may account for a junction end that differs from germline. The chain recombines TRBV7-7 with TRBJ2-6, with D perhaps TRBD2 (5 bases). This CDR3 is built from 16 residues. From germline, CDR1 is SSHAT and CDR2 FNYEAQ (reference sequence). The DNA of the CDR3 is TGTGCTAGCAGCGCGGGCTTCAACTCTGGGGCCAACGTCCTGACTTTC. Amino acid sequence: CASSAGFNSGANVLTF.

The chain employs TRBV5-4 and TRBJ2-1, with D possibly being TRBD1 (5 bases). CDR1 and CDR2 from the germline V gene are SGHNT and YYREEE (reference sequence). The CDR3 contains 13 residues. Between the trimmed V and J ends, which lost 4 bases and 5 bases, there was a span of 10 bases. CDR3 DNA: TGTGCCAGCAGCCGAGACAGACACAATGAGCAGTTCTTC. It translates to CASSRDRHNEQFF.

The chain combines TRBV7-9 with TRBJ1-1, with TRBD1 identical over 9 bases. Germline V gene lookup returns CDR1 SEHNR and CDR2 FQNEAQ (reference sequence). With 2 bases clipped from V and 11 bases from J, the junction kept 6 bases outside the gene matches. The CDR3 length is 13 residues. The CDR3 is CASSLTGTGMAFF. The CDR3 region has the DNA TGTGCCAGCAGCTTAACCGGGACAGGGATGGCTTTCTTT. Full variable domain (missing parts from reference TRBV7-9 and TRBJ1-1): DTGVSQNPRHKITKRGQNVTFRCDPISEHNRLYWYRQTLGQGPEFLTYFQNEAQLEKSRLLSDRFSAERPKGSFSTLEIQRTEQGDSAMYLCASSLTGTGMAFFGQGTRLTVV.

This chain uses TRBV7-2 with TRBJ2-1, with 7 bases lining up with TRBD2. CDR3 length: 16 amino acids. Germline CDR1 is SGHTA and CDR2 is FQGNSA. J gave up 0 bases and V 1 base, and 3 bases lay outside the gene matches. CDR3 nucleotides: TGTGCCAGCAGCTTAGTGGGAGGGAGCTCCTACAATGAGCAGTTCTTC. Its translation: CASSLVGGSSYNEQFF.

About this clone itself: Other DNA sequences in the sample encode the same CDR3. The chain's CDR3 is CASSFGANTGELFF. The CDR3 DNA reads as TGTGCCAGCAGCTTCGGAGCGAACACCGGGGAGCTGTTTTTT. The J gene is TRBJ2-2, the V gene TRBV7-9; D call uncertain. Trimming shortened V by 3 bases and J by 0 bases, and 5 bases separated the two germline ends. Germline CDR1 SEHNR, CDR2 FQNEAQ (reference sequence). The CDR3 runs to 14 residues.

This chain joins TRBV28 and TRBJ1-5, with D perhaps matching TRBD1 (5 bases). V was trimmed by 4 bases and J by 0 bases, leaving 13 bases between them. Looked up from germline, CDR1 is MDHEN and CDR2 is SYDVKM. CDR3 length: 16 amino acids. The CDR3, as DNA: TGTGCCAGCAGTTACCCCACGGGACTTAGCAATCAGCCCCAGCATTTT. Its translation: CASSYPTGLSNQPQHF.

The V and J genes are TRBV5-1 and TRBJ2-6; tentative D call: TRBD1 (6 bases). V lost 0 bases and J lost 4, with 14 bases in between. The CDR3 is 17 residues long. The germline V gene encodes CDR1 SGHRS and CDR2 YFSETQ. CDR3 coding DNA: TGCGCCAGCAGCTTGGCCTCGCAGGGGAGCGGGGCCAACGTCCTGACTTTC. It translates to CASSLASQGSGANVLTF.

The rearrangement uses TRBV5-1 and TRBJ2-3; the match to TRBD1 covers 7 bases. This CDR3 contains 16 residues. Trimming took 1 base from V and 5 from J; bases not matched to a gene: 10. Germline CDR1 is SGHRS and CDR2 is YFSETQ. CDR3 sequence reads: CASSLLPGQRGDTQYF. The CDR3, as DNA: TGCGCCAGCAGCTTGCTTCCGGGACAGAGAGGAGATACGCAGTATTTT.

CDR3 nucleotides: TGCAGCGTGACAGGGTTCCGTATAACGAACACTGAAGCTTTCTTT. This codes for CSVTGFRITNTEAFF. This sequence joins TRBV29-1 and TRBJ1-1, with 7 bases that match TRBD1. CDR3 length: 15 residues. With 6 bases clipped from V and 1 base from J, the junction kept 11 bases outside the gene matches. In germline, CDR1 is SQVTM, CDR2 ANQGSEA.